This T cell receptor (beta chain) emerged from a study of identical twins. TCRdb passed the 5' RACE reads through MiXCR, listing each CDR3 protein once. Of 690,000 or so distinct CDR3 sequences in the sample, about 9.4% were seen once. The same data also contributed to another study, on yellow fever vaccine responses in identical twins.

The sequencing sample was made of PBMCs. The source of this sequence is a woman between 18 and 29 years old in good health.

CDR3 in amino acids: CASSWRATERLGNIQYF. For the CDR3, the DNA is TGTGCCAGCAGCTGGAGAGCGACCGAGCGGCTCGGGAACATTCAGTACTTC. The chain carries TRBV11-2 and TRBJ2-4; tentative D call: TRBD2 (5 bases). Germline-derived CDR1 and CDR2 are SGHAT and FQNNGV. Trimming took off 4 bases at V and 7 bases at J, with 23 bases between the two ends. The CDR3 is 17 residues long.